The next 29 T cell receptor beta chains were all read from a single sample in a study of Graves' ophthalmopathy and Graves' hyperthyroidism (dated 2018 in TCRdb). The listed sequencing device is Illumina HiSeq 2000. For repertoire sequencing, the TCR beta CDR3 regions were amplified from RNA transcripts. The first round was an RT-PCR using HTBI primers with the Qiagen OneStep RT-PCR kit, and this first round was followed by a second-round multiplex PCR, then size selection and purification. TCRdb ran its own pipeline on the public reads, namely fastp trimming at Q25 and MiXCR clone calling, and kept in-frame beta chains. Each CDR3 protein appears once, grouped with its most common genes and DNA. The sample profile shows roughly 400,000 distinct CDR3 sequences; roughly 15% of them were found once. The ten largest clones add up to roughly 2.4% of the sample. Specimen: peripheral blood. These receptors were taken from an adult woman with stable Graves' hyperthyroidism.

This clonotype was seen at least ten times. The chain links TRBV20-1 to TRBJ1-1, with D tentatively TRBD1 (5 bases). Trimming stripped 2 bases from V and 1 base from J, with 11 bases between. This CDR3 spans 14 amino acids. The germline V gene encodes CDR1 DFQATT and CDR2 SNEGSKA (reference sequence). CDR3 sequence reads: CSARPTEANTEAFF. DNA of the CDR3: TGCAGTGCTAGACCGACAGAGGCGAACACTGAAGCTTTCTTT.

This clonotype turned up a few times. In DNA form, the CDR3 reads TGTGCCAGCAGTAAGCCGGGACAGGGGACCTACGAGCAGTACTTC. Translating gives CASSKPGQGTYEQYF. V and J are TRBV6-1 and TRBJ2-7; TRBD1 matches at 10 bases. This CDR3 has 15 amino acids. V lost 5 bases and J lost 2; bases outside the gene matches: 6. Germline-derived CDR1 and CDR2 are MNHNS and SASEGT.

On this clonotype: This could be a read error, since a much larger clone is one nucleotide away. The rearrangement joins TRBV20-1 to TRBJ1-1, with D unclear. The CDR3 totals 12 residues. Germline CDR1 reads DFQATT; CDR2 reads SNEGSKA (reference sequence). V was shortened by 0 bases and J by 12 bases, with 14 bases between the two germline ends. The DNA for the CDR3 is TGCAGTGCTAGAGATGAGACCACGGGTTCTTTCTTT. This codes for CSARDETTGSFF.

This clonotype appeared many times. A read error may account for a junction end that differs from germline. The V gene is TRBV30, the J gene TRBJ2-7, with a possible D match to TRBD1 (6 bases). CDR3 length: 12 amino acids. From germline, CDR1 is GTSNPN and CDR2 SVGIG (reference sequence). The DNA of the CDR3 is TGTGCCTGGAGTCCTGGGGGCACTCCGCCGGTATTC. Its translation: CAWSPGGTPPVF.

This clonotype has at least ten counts. The V and J genes are TRBV6-1 and TRBJ2-7, with D perhaps being TRBD1 or TRBD2 (5 bases each). With 2 bases removed from V and 0 bases from J, the gap between germline ends came to 11 bases. Germline CDR1 reads MNHNS; CDR2 reads SASEGT. The CDR3 is made up of 15 amino acids. The CDR3 here is CASSENPGPSYEQYF. The CDR3 DNA reads TGTGCCAGCAGTGAAAATCCGGGACCCTCCTACGAGCAGTACTTC.

The rearrangement links TRBV20-1 to TRBJ1-6, with D possibly TRBD1 on 6 matching bases. The CDR3 length is 17 residues. CDR1 and CDR2 (germline): DFQATT, SNEGSKA (reference sequence). The germline V and J ends were trimmed by 2 bases and 7 bases, with 21 bases remaining between them. The CDR3 loop reads CSARRQGPGSRNSPLHF. The CDR3 coding sequence is TGCAGTGCTAGAAGGCAGGGGCCCGGAAGCAGGAATTCACCCCTCCACTTT.

This rearrangement joins TRBV28 to TRBJ2-5; 10 bases fit TRBD2. V was clipped by 7 bases and J by 6 bases; unmatched bases: 8. Germline values: CDR1 MDHEN, CDR2 SYDVKM. This CDR3 is 14 amino acids long. The CDR3 spells CASTQLAGLQTQYF. Written as DNA, the CDR3 is TGTGCCAGCACCCAACTAGCGGGACTACAGACCCAGTACTTC.

The sample holds many counts of this clonotype. J is TRBJ2-5 and V is TRBV6-2 or TRBV6-3; 7 nucleotides line up with TRBD2. Losses at the gene ends were 6 bases for V and 5 bases for J; bases not matched to a gene: 6. Germline V gives CDR1 MNHEY, CDR2 SVGEGT. This CDR3 comprises 13 residues. CDR3 coding DNA: TGTGCCAGCAGATGGCGGGAGCTTGAGACCCAGTACTTC. As protein: CASRWRELETQYF.

There are many counts of this clonotype. The chain uses TRBV6-5 and TRBJ2-7, with TRBD2 matching over 13 bases. This CDR3 region has 16 residues. Trimming at V came to 2 bases and at J to 1 base, leaving 2 bases not matched to a gene. The V gene's germline CDR1 is MNHEY and CDR2 SVGAGI. In DNA, the CDR3 is TGTGCCAGCAGTTACCCGGGACTAGCGGGGTCCTACGAGCAGTACTTC. As protein: CASSYPGLAGSYEQYF.

This clonotype occurred many times. The chain has TRBV29-1 and TRBJ2-7; D is perhaps TRBD2 (7 bases). Trimming stripped 3 bases from V and 2 bases from J, with 11 bases between. Germline V CDR1 and CDR2: SQVTM, ANQGSEA. This CDR3 comprises 13 residues. This CDR3 reads CSVDGEGAYEQYF. The DNA of the CDR3 is TGCAGCGTTGACGGGGAGGGGGCCTACGAGCAGTACTTC.

This clonotype has ten or more counts. The V call is TRBV19, the J call TRBJ2-5; the match to TRBD1 covers 7 bases. The germline V gene encodes CDR1 LNHDA and CDR2 SQIVND (reference sequence). The CDR3 has 14 amino acids. Unmatched junction bases numbered 2, after V lost 3 bases and J lost 1 base. CDR3 amino acids: CASSIGQAQETQYF. For the CDR3, the DNA is TGTGCCAGTAGTATCGGACAGGCCCAAGAGACCCAGTACTTC.

V gene TRBV11-2 combines with J gene TRBJ2-7; D is unclear. There are 13 residues in the CDR3. Germline CDR1 SGHAT, CDR2 FQNNGV. The V and J ends lost 5 bases and 1 base respectively, with 9 bases between them. CDR3 bases: TGTGCCAGCAGCAATGCGTTTTCCTACGAGCAGTACTTC. It specifies CASSNAFSYEQYF.

V and J are TRBV3-1 and TRBJ1-3; D might be TRBD1 (5 bases). This CDR3 is 16 amino acids long. Germline CDR1 and CDR2: LGHDT and YNNKEL (reference sequence). V shed 3 bases and J shed 0 bases, with 12 bases lying between them. DNA of the CDR3: TGTGCCAGCAGCCAGACGACAGCGACCTCTGGAAACACCATATATTTT. Translating gives CASSQTTATSGNTIYF.

This clonotype was seen at least ten times. V gene TRBV12-3 or TRBV12-4 combines with J gene TRBJ1-5; perhaps TRBD1 as D (5 bases). The CDR3 runs to 17 residues. V lost 3 bases, J lost 2 bases, and 17 bases lay in between. CDR3 region: CASSFSEGRNGNQPQHF. DNA for the CDR3: TGTGCCAGCAGTTTTTCGGAGGGGCGGAATGGCAATCAGCCCCAGCATTTT.

This clonotype was seen ten or more times. The chain carries TRBV2 and TRBJ2-2, with 7 positions matching TRBD2. Germline V gene data show CDR1 as SNHLY and CDR2 as FYNNEI. The CDR3 extends over 14 amino acids. V shed 5 bases, J shed 4 bases, and the junction held 4 bases outside the gene matches. CDR3 sequence reads: CASSLADFTGELFF. The CDR3, as DNA: TGTGCCAGCAGTCTAGCGGACTTCACCGGGGAGCTGTTTTTT.

Many counts were recorded for this clonotype. The chain has TRBV20-1 and TRBJ2-7; a possible D gene is TRBD2 (5 bases). The CDR3 totals 12 residues. V was trimmed by 5 bases and J by 1 base, leaving 9 bases between them. Germline values: CDR1 DFQATT, CDR2 SNEGSKA (reference sequence). DNA for the CDR3: TGCAGTGCTGGGAGCGGTTCCTACGAGCAGTACTTC. It yields the protein CSAGSGSYEQYF.

Ten or more counts support this clonotype. The chain has TRBV30 and TRBJ1-1; D gene ambiguous. V was shortened by 2 bases and J by 4 bases, with 11 bases between the two germline ends. This CDR3 has 13 amino acids. Per the germline V gene, CDR1 is GTSNPN and CDR2 is SVGIG (reference sequence). CDR3 bases: TGTGCCTGGAGTATCCCCCTGGGCACTGAAGCTTTCTTT. This encodes CAWSIPLGTEAFF.

The chain employs TRBV6-5 and TRBJ2-5, with TRBD2 matching 8 bases. CDR3 size: 14 residues. The germline V gene encodes CDR1 MNHEY and CDR2 SVGAGI. V was clipped by 4 bases and J by 3 bases; unmatched bases: 4. CDR3: CASSSYSGEETQYF. The CDR3 nucleotides read TGTGCCAGCAGTTCGTATAGCGGGGAAGAGACCCAGTACTTC.

This clonotype showed up many times. The chain joins TRBV20-1 to TRBJ2-6; TRBD2 aligns across 9 bases. The CDR3 loop spans 17 amino acids. Germline-derived CDR1 and CDR2 are DFQATT and SNEGSKA (reference sequence). V was clipped by 2 bases and J by 0 bases; unmatched bases: 5. In nucleotides, the CDR3 is TGCAGTGCTAGACGGACTAGCGAGAGCTCTGGGGCCAACGTCCTGACTTTC. Encoded protein: CSARRTSESSGANVLTF.

This clonotype was counted at least ten times. The chain joins TRBV3-1 to TRBJ2-5, with D uncertain. Per the germline V gene, CDR1 is LGHDT and CDR2 is YNNKEL (reference sequence). CDR3 length equals 13 residues. V dropped 0 bases and J dropped 6 bases, with 8 bases sitting between them. The CDR3 sequence is CASSQEWGQTQYF. Written as DNA, the CDR3 is TGTGCCAGCAGCCAAGAATGGGGTCAGACCCAGTACTTC.

This clonotype was seen at least ten times. The V call is TRBV6-1, the J call TRBJ2-7, with a weak D call TRBD1 (5 bases). The CDR3 totals 15 residues. Trimming pared 2 bases from V and 3 bases from J, leaving 14 bases between. Germline assignment: CDR1 MNHNS and CDR2 SASEGT. The CDR3: CASSESQGKIYEQYF. CDR3 sequence (DNA): TGTGCCAGCAGTGAATCTCAGGGTAAGATCTACGAGCAGTACTTC.

This clonotype was detected many times. The chain uses TRBV7-8 and TRBJ2-7; perhaps TRBD2 as D (6 bases). The germline V and J ends were trimmed by 1 base and 13 bases, with 14 bases remaining between them. This CDR3 has 12 residues. CDR1 is SGHVS, CDR2 FQNEAQ, per germline. The CDR3 spells CASSLGPGLPYF. Here the CDR3 DNA reads TGTGCCAGCAGCTTAGGCCCGGGACTTCCCTACTTC.

The table lists this clonotype with many counts. This rearrangement joins TRBV6-5 to TRBJ2-2; D is undetermined. Trimming cost V 2 bases and J 5 bases, with 12 bases left between them. Germline-derived CDR1 and CDR2 are MNHEY and SVGAGI. CDR3 length equals 15 residues. The CDR3: CASSYVSSHTGELFF. The CDR3 nucleotides read TGTGCCAGCAGTTACGTGTCCAGTCATACCGGGGAGCTGTTTTTT.

This clonotype showed up many times. V usage is TRBV20-1 and J usage is TRBJ1-1; maybe TRBD1 (6 bases). This CDR3 is 14 amino acids long. Trimming took 3 bases from V and 0 from J, leaving 11 bases between them. Germline V gene sequence: CDR1 DFQATT, CDR2 SNEGSKA (reference sequence). For the CDR3, the DNA is TGCAGTGCTAGTGCCACAGGGATGAACACTGAAGCTTTCTTT. Protein: CSASATGMNTEAFF.

This sequence joins TRBV7-2 and TRBJ2-4; 10 bases are a match to TRBD2. Germline values: CDR1 SGHTA, CDR2 FQGNSA. The CDR3 is 16 amino acids. V lost 1 base to trimming and J lost 8 bases; unmatched junction nucleotides: 8. In DNA form, the CDR3 reads TGTGCCAGCAGCTTAGGCTCTAGCGGGAGTTTGGACATTCAGTACTTC. Translating gives CASSLGSSGSLDIQYF.

This clonotype was counted ten times or more. This chain joins TRBV5-1 and TRBJ2-2, with 7 bases fitting TRBD2. V lost 0 bases to trimming and J lost 4 bases; unmatched junction nucleotides: 3. The germline gives CDR1 SGHRS, CDR2 YFSETQ. CDR3 length equals 15 residues. CDR3 sequence: CASSLGEGVTGELFF. Here the CDR3 DNA reads TGCGCCAGCAGCTTGGGGGAGGGCGTCACCGGGGAGCTGTTTTTT.

This clonotype was counted ten times or more. The V and J genes are TRBV6-2 or TRBV6-3 and TRBJ2-7, with a possible D match to TRBD2 (5 bases). CDR3 length: 13 residues. Germline values: CDR1 MNHEY, CDR2 SVGEGT. The germline V and J ends were trimmed by 10 bases and 3 bases, with 16 bases remaining between them. As DNA, the CDR3 is TGTGCCACCATGGGAGCGCCCGGCTACGAGCAGTACTTC. Translating gives CATMGAPGYEQYF.

A word on this clonotype: One end of the junction is discordant with germline, which a read error may explain. This chain uses TRBV7-6 with TRBJ2-2; tentatively, D is TRBD2 (5 bases). Germline CDR1 and CDR2: SGHVS and FNYEAQ. The CDR3 extends over 12 amino acids. CDR3 protein: CASSYGAGEPFF. The CDR3 coding sequence is TGTGCCAGCAGCTACGGTGCCGGGGAGCCGTTTTTT.

The chain is built from TRBV18 and TRBJ2-2, with D uncertain. V was pared by 4 bases and J by 8 bases, with 8 bases between. The germline CDR1 and CDR2 sequences are KGHSH and LQKENI. This CDR3 has 12 residues. The CDR3 DNA reads as TGTGCCAGCTCACTTAAACTGGGGGAGCTGTTTTTT. Amino acids: CASSLKLGELFF.